These T cell receptor beta chains were read from a single sample in a study of metastatic and nonmetastatic thyroid tumors. TCRdb re-analyzed the PCR reads using MiXCR. The data contain 15,000 to 25,000 clones, more than 30% of them singletons. The sequencing sample was made of tumor tissue. The receptors derive from a female donor with papillary thyroid cancer or a benign thyroid nodule (not recorded which). Some clones in this sample may be carry-over from other donors' samples. Each CDR3 is given with its conserved first and last residue. A D gene is named only where the DNA matches it firmly. Clone size, where shown, is once, few, many, or a class for clones that have expanded.

d_call j_call clone_size v_call cdr3_nt cdr3_aa
NA TRBJ2-3 NA TRBV11-2 TGTGCCAGCAGCTTAGGAAGGGTCGGGAGAGGGACAGATACGCAGTATTTT CASSLGRVGRGTDTQYF
TRBD1 TRBJ2-7 few TRBV24-1 TGTGCCACCAGTGATTCTGGACAGGGTGGTTACGAGCAGTACTTC CATSDSGQGGYEQYF
NA TRBJ2-7 NA TRBV6-1 TGTGCCAGCAGCCAAGGGACCCAGGGAACCTACGAGCAGTACTTC CASSQGTQGTYEQYF
TRBD1 TRBJ2-7 few TRBV12-3/TRBV12-4 TGTGCCAGCAGTTTAGTCCAGGGGGCATACGAGCAGTACTTC CASSLVQGAYEQYF
NA TRBJ2-3 NA TRBV20-1 TGCAGTGCTGAAAAGGACCCTACGGTAGATACGCAGTATTTT CSAEKDPTVDTQYF
NA TRBJ1-2 NA TRBV19 TGTGCCAGTACCCCCAGCACTAACTATGGCTACACCTTC CASTPSTNYGYTF
NA TRBJ1-5 NA TRBV30 TGTGCCTGGAGTCGCGGGCGTGATCAGCCCCAGCATTTT CAWSRGRDQPQHF
NA TRBJ2-7 NA TRBV27 TGTGCCAGCTGGAGGGACGGCGAGCAGTACTTC CASWRDGEQYF
TRBD1 TRBJ2-3 NA TRBV9 TGTGCCAGCAGCGCTGGGACAGGGCTTGAAGATACGCAGTATTTT CASSAGTGLEDTQYF
TRBD2 TRBJ2-5 NA TRBV7-2 TGTGCCAGCAGCCCCCTTTGGGGGGGACAAGAGACCCAGTACTTC CASSPLWGGQETQYF
NA TRBJ1-5 NA TRBV3-1 TGTGCCAGCAGCCGGGGGTTATATCAGCCCCAGCATTTT CASSRGLYQPQHF
NA TRBJ1-2 NA TRBV30 TGTGCCTGGAGTGTACGTTGGGGCTACACCTTC CAWSVRWGYTF
NA TRBJ2-7 NA TRBV5-1 TGCGCCTCTGGCTTAGATCCTAACACATACGAGCAGTACTTC CASGLDPNTYEQYF
NA TRBJ1-6 few TRBV25-1 TGTGCCAGCAGTGGGGCGAAGAGGGGTAATTCACCCCTCCACTTT CASSGAKRGNSPLHF
TRBD1 TRBJ1-2 few TRBV6-5 TGTGCCAGCAGTTACCACGTACCAGGGACAGTCAACTATGGCTACACCTTC CASSYHVPGTVNYGYTF
TRBD1 TRBJ2-7 NA TRBV19 TGTGCCAGTAGTATTGAATGGGACAGGGTCTACGAGCAGTACTTC CASSIEWDRVYEQYF
NA TRBJ2-2 NA TRBV12-5 TGTGCTAGTGCCTTAGGGGTTAGCGCTTACACCGGGGAGCTGTTTTTT CASALGVSAYTGELFF
NA TRBJ1-6 NA TRBV6-5 TGTGCCAGCAGTTACACCCGTGGGGAGAGCTCCTATAATTCACCCCTCCACTTT CASSYTRGESSYNSPLHF
TRBD2 TRBJ2-7 NA TRBV11-2 TGTGCCAGCAGCTTAGGTCTAGCGGGAGCTAGTGGGGGCTACGAGCAGTACTTC CASSLGLAGASGGYEQYF
NA TRBJ2-7 few TRBV12-3/TRBV12-4 TGTGCCAGCAGCCAGGGTTACGAGCAGTACTTC CASSQGYEQYF
TRBD1 TRBJ1-2 medium-sized TRBV6-1 TGTGCCAGCAGTTCCGGGACAGGGCTGAACTATGGCTACACCTTC CASSSGTGLNYGYTF
NA TRBJ2-2 few TRBV11-2 TGTGCCAGCAGCTTAGATCTCGTAGTCGGGGAGCTGTTTTTT CASSLDLVVGELFF
NA TRBJ2-7 few TRBV28 TGTGCCAGCAACCCCGGGGCTGCCTACGAGCAGTACTTC CASNPGAAYEQYF
NA TRBJ1-6 few TRBV12-3/TRBV12-4 TGTGCCAGCAGTTTAGCAAGGGGGGCCCTCCACTTT CASSLARGALHF
NA TRBJ1-2 NA TRBV24-1 TGTGCCGTATCACGGGGGGATGGCTACACCTTC CAVSRGDGYTF
NA TRBJ1-1 NA TRBV20-1 TGCAGTGCTAGGGCCGACGGTAGGAACACTGAAGCTTTCTTT CSARADGRNTEAFF
NA TRBJ2-6 NA TRBV6-2/TRBV6-3 TGTGCCAGCAGTTACCGGGACGGGATTCCCGGGGCCAACGTCCTGACTTTC CASSYRDGIPGANVLTF
TRBD2 TRBJ2-1 NA TRBV12-3/TRBV12-4 TGTGCCAGCAGATTCGGACTAGCCCTCAATGAGCAGTTCTTC CASRFGLALNEQFF
TRBD1 TRBJ1-2 few TRBV6-2/TRBV6-3 TGTGCCAGCAACCCGACAGGGTACGGCTACACCTTC CASNPTGYGYTF
NA TRBJ1-1 NA TRBV20-1 TGCAGCGGATGGAACACTGAAGCTTTCTTT CSGWNTEAFF
NA TRBJ2-1 NA TRBV11-1 TGTGCCAGCAGCCCCCGGGGAAGCTCCTACAATGAGCAGTTCTTC CASSPRGSSYNEQFF
TRBD1 TRBJ1-5 NA TRBV27 TGTGCCAGCAGTTCCAGGGGGGAGGGCCAGCCCCAGCATTTT CASSSRGEGQPQHF
TRBD1 TRBJ2-7 few TRBV6-4 TGTGCCAGCAAAGGAAACAGGGGGCGCCCTGGTTTC CASKGNRGRPGF
TRBD2 TRBJ2-6 NA TRBV6-5 TGTGCCAGCAGTTACGGGACTAGCGGCTCTGGGGCCAACGTCCTGACTTTC CASSYGTSGSGANVLTF
TRBD2 TRBJ2-7 NA TRBV19 TGTGCCAGTAGCCTTAGCGGGAGCACCTACGAGCAGTACTTC CASSLSGSTYEQYF
NA TRBJ2-1 NA TRBV28 TGTGCCAGCAGTTTAGGGCGGGACTACAATGAGCAGTTCTTC CASSLGRDYNEQFF
NA TRBJ1-2 few TRBV28 TGTGCCACCCACCGGGGGGGGGCTCTGGGCTACACCTTC CATHRGGALGYTF
NA TRBJ2-7 NA TRBV20-1 TGCAGTGCTAGAGGCCGTGTTAATACCTACGAGCAGTACTTC CSARGRVNTYEQYF
TRBD1 TRBJ1-2 few TRBV6-1 TGTGCCAGCAGTGAAGGTGCGACAGGGTACCGTGGCTACACCTTC CASSEGATGYRGYTF
TRBD1 TRBJ2-1 NA TRBV4-1 TGCGCCAGCAGCCAGGGACAGGGAACCTCCTACAATGAGCAGTTCTTC CASSQGQGTSYNEQFF
NA TRBJ2-1 few TRBV27 TGTGCCAGCAGTTCGGGACTTTACAATGAGCAGTTCTTC CASSSGLYNEQFF
NA TRBJ1-4 few TRBV19 TGTGCCAGTAGTACGCGGCAGAATAATGAAAAACTGTTTTTT CASSTRQNNEKLFF
NA TRBJ2-7 NA TRBV11-2 TGTGCCAGCAGCTTGGGCCAGGGATACCTTCGCGACTACGAGCAGTACTTC CASSLGQGYLRDYEQYF
NA TRBJ2-3 NA TRBV28 TGTGCCAGCAGTTTAACCGACCCGAGGCAAAAAGCGCAGTATTTT CASSLTDPRQKAQYF
TRBD2 TRBJ2-1 few TRBV20-1 TGCAGTGCTAGCAGCGGGGAAACTAGTTTGTTCTTC CSASSGETSLFF
NA TRBJ2-7 NA TRBV6-5 TGTGCCAGCAGTTACGGGTTGGTAGGGAGCTACGAGCAGTACTTC CASSYGLVGSYEQYF
NA TRBJ1-1 few TRBV28 TGTGCCAGCAAAGACAGAAGATTGAACACTGAAGCTTTCTTT CASKDRRLNTEAFF
NA TRBJ2-3 NA TRBV12-3/TRBV12-4 TGTGCCAGCAGACCCAGCACAGATACGCAGTATTTT CASRPSTDTQYF
NA TRBJ2-1 NA TRBV11-2 TGTGCCAGCAGCGAAGACCGGATCCGCGAGCAGTTCTTC CASSEDRIREQFF
NA TRBJ1-1 NA TRBV6-1 TGTGCCAGCAGTGAGAGGGGGAACACTGAAGCTTTCTTT CASSERGNTEAFF
TRBD2 TRBJ2-7 NA TRBV20-1 TGCAGTGCTAGCCCAAGTAGCGGGAGTGCAAACGAGCAGTACTTC CSASPSSGSANEQYF
TRBD2 TRBJ2-5 NA TRBV30 TGTGCCTGGAGCTCCGGGACTAGGAAGACCCAGTACTTC CAWSSGTRKTQYF
NA TRBJ2-1 few TRBV5-1 TGCGCCAGCAGCAAGGACGGCAACAATGAGCAGTTCTTC CASSKDGNNEQFF
NA TRBJ1-5 once TRBV6-2/TRBV6-3 TGTGCCAGCAGTCCTAAAGGAAACAATCAGCCCCAGCATTTT CASSPKGNNQPQHF
TRBD2 TRBJ2-3 NA TRBV9 TGTGCCAGCAGCGCGGGACTAGCGGGGGTGACTAGCACAGATACGCAGTATTTC CASSAGLAGVTSTDTQYF
TRBD2 TRBJ2-7 NA TRBV7-6 TGTGCCAGCAGCCTTGGAACCGGGACTACCGCTACGAATCAGTACTTC CASSLGTGTTATNQYF
NA TRBJ2-7 NA TRBV5-1 TGCGCCAGCAGCCCGCGGACTAACTCCTACGAGCAGTACTTC CASSPRTNSYEQYF
TRBD1 TRBJ1-5 NA TRBV30 TGTGCCTGGAGTGGACAGGGTGCGCAGCCCCAGCATTTT CAWSGQGAQPQHF
NA TRBJ1-2 NA TRBV6-1 TGTGCCAGCAGGGACGCCGGGGATGGCTACACCTTC CASRDAGDGYTF
NA TRBJ1-1 NA TRBV20-1 TGCAGTGCTAGGGTAAACACTGAAGCTTTCTTT CSARVNTEAFF